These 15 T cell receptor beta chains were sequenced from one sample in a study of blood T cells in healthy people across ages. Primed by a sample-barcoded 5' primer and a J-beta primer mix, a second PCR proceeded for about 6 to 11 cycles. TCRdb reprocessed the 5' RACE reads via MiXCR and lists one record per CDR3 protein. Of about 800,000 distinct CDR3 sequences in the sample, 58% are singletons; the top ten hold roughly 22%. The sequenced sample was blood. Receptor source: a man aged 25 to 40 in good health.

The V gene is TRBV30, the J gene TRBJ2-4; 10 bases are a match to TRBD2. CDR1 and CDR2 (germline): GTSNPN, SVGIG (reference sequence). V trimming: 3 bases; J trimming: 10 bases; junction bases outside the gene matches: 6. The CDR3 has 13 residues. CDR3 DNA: TGTGCCTGGAGCCGAATGACTAGCGGGATTCAGTACTTC. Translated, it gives CAWSRMTSGIQYF.

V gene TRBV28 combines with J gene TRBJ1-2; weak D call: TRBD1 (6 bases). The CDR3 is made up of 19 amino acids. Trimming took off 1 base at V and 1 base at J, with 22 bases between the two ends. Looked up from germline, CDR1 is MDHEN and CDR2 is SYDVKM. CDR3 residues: CASSLSSWLRGAGNYGYTF. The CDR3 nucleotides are TGTGCCAGCAGTTTATCATCCTGGCTTAGGGGGGCGGGTAACTATGGCTACACCTTC.

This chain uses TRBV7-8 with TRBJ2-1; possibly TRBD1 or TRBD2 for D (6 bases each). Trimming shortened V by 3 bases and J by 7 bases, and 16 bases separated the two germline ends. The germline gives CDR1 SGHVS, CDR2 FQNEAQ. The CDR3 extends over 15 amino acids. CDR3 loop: CASSFKRVGANEQFF. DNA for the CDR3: TGTGCCAGCAGCTTTAAGCGGGTGGGGGCGAATGAGCAGTTCTTC.

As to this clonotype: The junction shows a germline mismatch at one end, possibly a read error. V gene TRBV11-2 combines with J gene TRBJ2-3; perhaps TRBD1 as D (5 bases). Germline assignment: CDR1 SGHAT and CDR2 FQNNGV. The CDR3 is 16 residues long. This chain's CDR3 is CASNLDGADSTDTQYF. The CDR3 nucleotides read TGTGCCAGCAACTTAGATGGGGCGGATAGCACAGATACGCAGTATTTT.

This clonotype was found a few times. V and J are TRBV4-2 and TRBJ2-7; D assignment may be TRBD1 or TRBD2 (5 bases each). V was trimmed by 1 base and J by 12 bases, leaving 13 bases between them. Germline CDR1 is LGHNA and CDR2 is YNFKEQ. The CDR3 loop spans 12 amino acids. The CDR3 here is CASSQGGEPRYF. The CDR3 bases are TGTGCCAGCAGCCAAGGAGGGGAACCTAGGTACTTC.

The CDR3, as DNA: TGTGCCAGCAGCGCCCGTTACGGAGACTCTGCGGGGCATACGCAGTATTTT. It encodes CASSARYGDSAGHTQYF. J is TRBJ2-3 and V is TRBV11-2; TRBD2 is a possible D gene (6 bases). V dropped 5 bases and J dropped 7 bases, with 25 bases sitting between them. Per the germline V gene, CDR1 is SGHAT and CDR2 is FQNNGV. The CDR3 extends over 17 amino acids.

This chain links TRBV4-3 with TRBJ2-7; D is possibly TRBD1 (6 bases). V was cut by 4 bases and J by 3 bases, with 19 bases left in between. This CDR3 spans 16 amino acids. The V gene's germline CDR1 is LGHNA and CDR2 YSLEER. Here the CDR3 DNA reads TGCGCCAGCAGCCTAGAACCCGAATCGGGACACTACGAGCAGTACTTC. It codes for CASSLEPESGHYEQYF.

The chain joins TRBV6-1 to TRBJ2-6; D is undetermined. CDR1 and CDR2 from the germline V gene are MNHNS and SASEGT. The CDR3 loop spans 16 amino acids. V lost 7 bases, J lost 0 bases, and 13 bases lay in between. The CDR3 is CASNLSRVSGANVLTF. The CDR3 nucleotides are TGTGCCAGCAATTTGAGTCGGGTCTCTGGGGCCAACGTCCTGACTTTC.

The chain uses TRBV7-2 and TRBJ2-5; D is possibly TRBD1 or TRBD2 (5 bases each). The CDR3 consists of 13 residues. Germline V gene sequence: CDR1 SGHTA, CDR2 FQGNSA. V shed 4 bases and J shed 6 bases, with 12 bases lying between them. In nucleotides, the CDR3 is TGTGCCAGCAGCTCGCCGGGACCAAAGACCCAGTACTTC. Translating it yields CASSSPGPKTQYF.

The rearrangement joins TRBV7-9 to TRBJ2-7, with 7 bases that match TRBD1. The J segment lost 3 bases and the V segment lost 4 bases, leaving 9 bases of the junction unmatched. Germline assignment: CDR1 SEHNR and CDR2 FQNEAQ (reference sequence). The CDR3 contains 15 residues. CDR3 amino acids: CASSSRTGTVYEQYF. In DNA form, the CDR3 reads TGTGCCAGCAGCTCACGGACCGGGACAGTCTACGAGCAGTACTTC.

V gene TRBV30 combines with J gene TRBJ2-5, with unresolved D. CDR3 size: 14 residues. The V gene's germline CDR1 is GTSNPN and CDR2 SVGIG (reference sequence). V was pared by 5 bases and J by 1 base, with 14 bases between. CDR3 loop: CAWAPYSRQETQYF. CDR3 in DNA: TGTGCCTGGGCTCCTTACTCCCGCCAAGAGACCCAGTACTTC.

CDR3 region: CASSLGEAGANVLTF. The CDR3 bases are TGTGCCAGCAGTTTGGGAGAAGCTGGGGCCAACGTCCTGACTTTC. The chain links TRBV12-3 or TRBV12-4 to TRBJ2-6, with D perhaps matching TRBD2 (5 bases). There are 15 residues in the CDR3. V lost 3 bases and J 2 bases, leaving 8 bases between the germline ends.

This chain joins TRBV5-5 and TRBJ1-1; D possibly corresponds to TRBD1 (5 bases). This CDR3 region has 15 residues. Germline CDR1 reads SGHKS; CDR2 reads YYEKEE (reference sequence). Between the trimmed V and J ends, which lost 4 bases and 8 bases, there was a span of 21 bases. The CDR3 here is CASSREKLGTWEAFF. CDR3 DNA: TGTGCCAGCAGCCGGGAGAAATTGGGGACGTGGGAAGCTTTCTTT.

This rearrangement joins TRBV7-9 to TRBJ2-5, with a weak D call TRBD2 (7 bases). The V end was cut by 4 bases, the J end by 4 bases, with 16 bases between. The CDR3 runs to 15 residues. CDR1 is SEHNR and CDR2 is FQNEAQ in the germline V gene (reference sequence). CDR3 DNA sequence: TGTGCCAGCAGCTCGAGGGGGGGCAGGGTAGAGACCCAGTACTTC. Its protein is CASSSRGGRVETQYF.

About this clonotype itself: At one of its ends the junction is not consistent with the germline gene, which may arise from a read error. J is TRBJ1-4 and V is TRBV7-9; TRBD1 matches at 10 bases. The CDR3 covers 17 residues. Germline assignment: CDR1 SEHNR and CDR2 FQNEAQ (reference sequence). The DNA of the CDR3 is TGTGCCGGCAGCCTCGGACAGGGGGAAGTGGCTAATGAAAAACTGTTTTTT. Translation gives CAGSLGQGEVANEKLFF.